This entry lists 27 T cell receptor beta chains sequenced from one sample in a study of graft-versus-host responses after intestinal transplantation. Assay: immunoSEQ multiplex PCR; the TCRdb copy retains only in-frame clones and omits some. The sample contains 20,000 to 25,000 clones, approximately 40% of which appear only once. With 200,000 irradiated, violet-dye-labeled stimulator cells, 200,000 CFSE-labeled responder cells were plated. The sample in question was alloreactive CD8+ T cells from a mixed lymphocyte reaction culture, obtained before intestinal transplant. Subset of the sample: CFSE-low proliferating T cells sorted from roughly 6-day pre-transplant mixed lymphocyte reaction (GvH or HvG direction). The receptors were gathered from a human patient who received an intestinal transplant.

CDR3 in DNA: TGTGCCAGCAGTTACTCAGGGTCCTACACTGAAGCTTTCTTT. Protein: CASSYSGSYTEAFF. This chain uses TRBV6-5 with TRBJ1-1; D unresolved. Germline V gene lookup returns CDR1 MNHEY and CDR2 SVGAGI. V lost 0 bases to trimming and J lost 3 bases, with 8 bases between them. The CDR3 is 14 residues long.

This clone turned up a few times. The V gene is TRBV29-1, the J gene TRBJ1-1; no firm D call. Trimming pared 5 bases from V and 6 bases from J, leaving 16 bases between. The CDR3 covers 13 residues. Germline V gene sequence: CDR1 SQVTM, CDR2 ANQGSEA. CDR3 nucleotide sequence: TGCAGCGTTCCCGTGGGTATGAAACCTGAAGCTTTCTTT. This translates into CSVPVGMKPEAFF.

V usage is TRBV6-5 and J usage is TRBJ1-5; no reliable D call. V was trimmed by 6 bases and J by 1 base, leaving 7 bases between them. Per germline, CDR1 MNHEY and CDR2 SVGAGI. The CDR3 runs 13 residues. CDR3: CASRTQSNQPQHF. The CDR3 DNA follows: TGTGCCAGCAGGACACAGAGCAATCAGCCCCAGCATTTT.

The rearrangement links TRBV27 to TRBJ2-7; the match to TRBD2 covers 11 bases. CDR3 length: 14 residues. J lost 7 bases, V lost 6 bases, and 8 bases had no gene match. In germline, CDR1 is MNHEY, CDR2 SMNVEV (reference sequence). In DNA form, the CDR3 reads TGTGCCAGCAGCTCGACTAGCGGGATTGGGGAGCAGTACTTC. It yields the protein CASSSTSGIGEQYF.

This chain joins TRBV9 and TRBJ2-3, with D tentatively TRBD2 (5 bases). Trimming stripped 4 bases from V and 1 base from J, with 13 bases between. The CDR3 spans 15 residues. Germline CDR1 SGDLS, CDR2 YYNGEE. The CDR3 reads CASSLSGLGTDTQYF. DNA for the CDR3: TGTGCCAGCAGCCTATCGGGGTTGGGCACAGATACGCAGTATTTT.

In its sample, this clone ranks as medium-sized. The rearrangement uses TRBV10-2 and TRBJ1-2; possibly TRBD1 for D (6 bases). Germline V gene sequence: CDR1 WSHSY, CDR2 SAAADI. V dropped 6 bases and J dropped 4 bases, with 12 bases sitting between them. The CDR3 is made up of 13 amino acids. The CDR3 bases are TGCGCCAGCAGAGAGGGGGGAAGCTATGGCTACACCTTC. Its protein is CASREGGSYGYTF.

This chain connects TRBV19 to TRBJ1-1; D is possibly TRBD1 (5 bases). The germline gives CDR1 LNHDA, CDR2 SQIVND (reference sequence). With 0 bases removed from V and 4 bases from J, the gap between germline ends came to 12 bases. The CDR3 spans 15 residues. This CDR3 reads CASSIDGGDATEAFF. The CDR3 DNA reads TGTGCCAGTAGTATAGACGGGGGGGACGCCACTGAAGCTTTCTTT. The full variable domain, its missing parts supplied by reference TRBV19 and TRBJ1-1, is DGGITQSPKYLFRKEGQNVTLSCEQNLNHDAMYWYRQDPGQGLRLIYYSQIVNDFQKGDIAEGYSVSREKKESFPLTVTSAQKNPTAFYLCASSIDGGDATEAFFGQGTRLTVV.

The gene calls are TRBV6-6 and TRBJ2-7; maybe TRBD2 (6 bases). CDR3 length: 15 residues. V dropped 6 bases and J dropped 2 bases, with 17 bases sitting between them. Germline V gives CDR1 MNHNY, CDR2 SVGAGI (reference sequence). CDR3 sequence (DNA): TGTGCCAGCAGAAAAACCGGGACTCCCCCCTACGAGCAGTACTTC. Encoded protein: CASRKTGTPPYEQYF.

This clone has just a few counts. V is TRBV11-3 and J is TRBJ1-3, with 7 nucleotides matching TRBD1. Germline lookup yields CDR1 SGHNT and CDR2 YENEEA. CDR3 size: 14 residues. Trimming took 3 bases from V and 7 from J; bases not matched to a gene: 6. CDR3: CASSLGGGANTIYF. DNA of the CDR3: TGTGCCAGCAGCTTGGGAGGGGGCGCGAACACCATATATTTT.

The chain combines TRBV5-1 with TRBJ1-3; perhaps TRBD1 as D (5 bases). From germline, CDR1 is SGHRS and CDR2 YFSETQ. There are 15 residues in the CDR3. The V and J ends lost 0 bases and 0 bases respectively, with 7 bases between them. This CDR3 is CASSLGQSSGNTIYF. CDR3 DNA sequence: TGCGCCAGCAGCTTGGGACAGTCCTCTGGAAACACCATATATTTT.

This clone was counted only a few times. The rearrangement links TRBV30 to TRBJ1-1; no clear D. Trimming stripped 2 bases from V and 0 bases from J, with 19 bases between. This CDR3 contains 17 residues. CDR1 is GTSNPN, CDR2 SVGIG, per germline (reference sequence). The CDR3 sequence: CAWSTGKISVLNTEAFF. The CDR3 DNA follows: TGTGCCTGGAGTACCGGAAAAATATCAGTATTGAACACTGAAGCTTTCTTT.

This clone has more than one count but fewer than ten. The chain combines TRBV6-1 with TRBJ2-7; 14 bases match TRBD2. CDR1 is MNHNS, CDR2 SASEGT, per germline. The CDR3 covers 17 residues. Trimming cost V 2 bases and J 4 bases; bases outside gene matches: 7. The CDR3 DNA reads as TGTGCCAGCAGTGAAAGAGGACTAGCGGGAGGAACATACGAGCAGTACTTC. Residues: CASSERGLAGGTYEQYF.

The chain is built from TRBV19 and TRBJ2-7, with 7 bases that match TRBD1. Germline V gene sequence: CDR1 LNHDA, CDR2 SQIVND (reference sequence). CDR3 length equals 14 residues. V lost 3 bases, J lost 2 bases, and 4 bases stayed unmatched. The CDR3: CASSMWDRPYEQYF. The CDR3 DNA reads TGTGCCAGTAGTATGTGGGACAGACCCTACGAGCAGTACTTC. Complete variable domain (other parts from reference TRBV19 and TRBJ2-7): DGGITQSPKYLFRKEGQNVTLSCEQNLNHDAMYWYRQDPGQGLRLIYYSQIVNDFQKGDIAEGYSVSREKKESFPLTVTSAQKNPTAFYLCASSMWDRPYEQYFGPGTRLTVT.

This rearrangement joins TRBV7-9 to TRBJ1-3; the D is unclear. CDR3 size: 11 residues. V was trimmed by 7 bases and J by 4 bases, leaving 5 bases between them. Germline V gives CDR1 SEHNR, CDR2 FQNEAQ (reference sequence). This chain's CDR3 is CASTDGNTIYF. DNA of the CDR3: TGTGCCAGCACCGACGGAAACACCATATATTTT.

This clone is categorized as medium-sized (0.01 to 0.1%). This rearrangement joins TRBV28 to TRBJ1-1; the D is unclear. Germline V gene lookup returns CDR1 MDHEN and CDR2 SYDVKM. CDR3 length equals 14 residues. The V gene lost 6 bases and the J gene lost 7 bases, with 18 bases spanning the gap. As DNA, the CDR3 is TGTGCCAGCAGCGGTGACGGACTTCTCATTGAAGCTTTCTTT. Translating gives CASSGDGLLIEAFF. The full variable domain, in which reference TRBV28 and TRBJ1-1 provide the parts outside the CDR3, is DVKVTQSSRYLVKRTGEKVFLECVQDMDHENMFWYRQDPGLGLRLIYFSYDVKMKEKGDIPEGYSVSREKKERFSLILESASTNQTSMYLCASSGDGLLIEAFFGQGTRLTVV.

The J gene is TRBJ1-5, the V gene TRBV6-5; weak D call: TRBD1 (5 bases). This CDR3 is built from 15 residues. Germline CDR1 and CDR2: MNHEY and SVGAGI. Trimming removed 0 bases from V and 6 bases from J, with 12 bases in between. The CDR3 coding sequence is TGTGCCAGCAGTTACTCGGGACTCTCTGGTCAGCCCCAGCATTTT. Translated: CASSYSGLSGQPQHF.

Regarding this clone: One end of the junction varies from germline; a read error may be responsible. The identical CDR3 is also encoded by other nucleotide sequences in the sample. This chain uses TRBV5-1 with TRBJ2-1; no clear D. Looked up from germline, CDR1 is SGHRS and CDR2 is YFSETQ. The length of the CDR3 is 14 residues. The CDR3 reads CASSLGLSYNEQFF. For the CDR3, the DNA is TGTGCCAGCAGCTTGGGGTTATCCTACAATGAGCAGTTCTTC. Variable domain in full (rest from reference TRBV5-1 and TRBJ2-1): KAGVTQTPRYLIKTRGQQVTLSCSPISGHRSVSWYQQTPGQGLQFLFEYFSETQRNKGNFPGRFSGRQFSNSRSEMNVSTLELGDSALYLCASSLGLSYNEQFFGPGTRLTVL.

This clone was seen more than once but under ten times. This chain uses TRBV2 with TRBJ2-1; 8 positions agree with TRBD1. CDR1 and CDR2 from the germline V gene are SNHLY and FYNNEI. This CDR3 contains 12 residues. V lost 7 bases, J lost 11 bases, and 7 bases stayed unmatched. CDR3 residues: CASNQGALKQFF. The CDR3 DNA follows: TGTGCCAGCAACCAGGGGGCTTTGAAGCAGTTCTTC.

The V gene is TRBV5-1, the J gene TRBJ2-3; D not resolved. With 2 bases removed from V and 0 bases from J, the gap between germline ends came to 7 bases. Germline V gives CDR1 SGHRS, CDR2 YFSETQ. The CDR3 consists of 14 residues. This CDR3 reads CASSFPGSTDTQYF. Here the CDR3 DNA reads TGCGCCAGCAGCTTTCCGGGTAGCACAGATACGCAGTATTTT.

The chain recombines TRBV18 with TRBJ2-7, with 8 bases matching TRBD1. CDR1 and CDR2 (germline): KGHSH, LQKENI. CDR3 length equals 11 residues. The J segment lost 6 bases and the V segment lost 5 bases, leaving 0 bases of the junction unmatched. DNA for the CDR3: TGTGCCAGCTCAGGACAGGGCGAGCAGTACTTC. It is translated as CASSGQGEQYF. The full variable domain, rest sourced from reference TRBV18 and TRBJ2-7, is NAGVMQNPRHLVRRRGQEARLRCSPMKGHSHVYWYRQLPEEGLKFMVYLQKENIIDESGMPKERFSAEFPKEGPSILRIQQVVRGDSAAYFCASSGQGEQYFGPGTRLTVT.

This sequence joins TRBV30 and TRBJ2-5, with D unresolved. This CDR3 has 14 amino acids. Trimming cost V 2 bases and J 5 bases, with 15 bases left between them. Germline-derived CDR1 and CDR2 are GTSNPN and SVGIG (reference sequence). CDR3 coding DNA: TGTGCCTGGAGTATCTGGCCTCGTGTCGAGACCCAGTACTTC. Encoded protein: CAWSIWPRVETQYF.

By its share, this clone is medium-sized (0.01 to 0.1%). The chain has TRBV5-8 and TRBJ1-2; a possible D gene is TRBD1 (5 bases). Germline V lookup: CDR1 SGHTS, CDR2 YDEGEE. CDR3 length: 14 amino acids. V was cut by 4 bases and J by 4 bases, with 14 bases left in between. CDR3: CASSGGAFLYGYTF. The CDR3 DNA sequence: TGTGCCAGCAGCGGAGGGGCCTTTCTCTATGGCTACACCTTC.

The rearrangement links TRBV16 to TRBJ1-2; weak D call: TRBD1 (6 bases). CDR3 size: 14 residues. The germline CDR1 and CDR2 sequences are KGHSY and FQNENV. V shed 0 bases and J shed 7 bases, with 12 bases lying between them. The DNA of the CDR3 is TGTGCCAGCAGCCAATCCCCAGGGGAGGGTGGCTACACCTTC. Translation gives CASSQSPGEGGYTF.

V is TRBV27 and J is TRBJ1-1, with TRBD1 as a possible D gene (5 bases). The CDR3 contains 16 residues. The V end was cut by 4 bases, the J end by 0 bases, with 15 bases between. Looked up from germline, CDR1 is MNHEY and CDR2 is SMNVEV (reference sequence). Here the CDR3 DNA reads TGTGCCAGCAGTTATCGCATGGGACGGATGAACACTGAAGCTTTCTTT. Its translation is CASSYRMGRMNTEAFF.

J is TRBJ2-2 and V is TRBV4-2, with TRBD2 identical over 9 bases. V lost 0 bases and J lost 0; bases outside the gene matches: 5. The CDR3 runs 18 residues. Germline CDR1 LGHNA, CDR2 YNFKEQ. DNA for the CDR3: TGTGCCAGCAGCCAAGAAGGGCGGGAGGGAGCGAACACCGGGGAGCTGTTTTTT. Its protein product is CASSQEGREGANTGELFF.

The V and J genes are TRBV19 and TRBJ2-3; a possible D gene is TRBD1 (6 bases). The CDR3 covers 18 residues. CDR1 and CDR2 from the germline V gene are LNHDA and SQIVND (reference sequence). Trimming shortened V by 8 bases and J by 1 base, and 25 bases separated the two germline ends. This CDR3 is CASDTGLKWEYGTDTQYF. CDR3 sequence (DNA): TGTGCCAGTGACACAGGGCTCAAGTGGGAGTATGGCACAGATACGCAGTATTTT.

The CDR3 loop reads CASSFSGVGETQYF. The CDR3, as DNA: TGTGCCAGCAGCTTTAGCGGGGTCGGGGAGACCCAGTACTTC. V and J are TRBV9 and TRBJ2-5; TRBD2 aligns across 8 bases. This CDR3 is 14 amino acids long. CDR1 and CDR2 (germline): SGDLS, YYNGEE. V lost 4 bases, J lost 5 bases, and 7 bases stayed unmatched.